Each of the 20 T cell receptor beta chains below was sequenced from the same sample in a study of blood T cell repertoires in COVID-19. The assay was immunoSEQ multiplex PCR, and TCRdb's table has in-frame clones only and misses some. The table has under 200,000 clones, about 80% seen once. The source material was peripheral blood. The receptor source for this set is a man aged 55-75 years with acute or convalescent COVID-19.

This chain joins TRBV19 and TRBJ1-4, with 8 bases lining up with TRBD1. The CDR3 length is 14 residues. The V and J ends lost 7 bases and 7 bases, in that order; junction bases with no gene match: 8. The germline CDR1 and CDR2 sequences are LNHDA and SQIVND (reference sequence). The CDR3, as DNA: TGTGCCAGTACAGGGGGCAATACACTTGAAAAACTGTTTTTT. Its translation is CASTGGNTLEKLFF.

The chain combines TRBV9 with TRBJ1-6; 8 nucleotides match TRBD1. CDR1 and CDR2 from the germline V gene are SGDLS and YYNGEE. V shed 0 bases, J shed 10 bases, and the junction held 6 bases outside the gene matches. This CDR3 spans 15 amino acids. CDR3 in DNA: TGTGCCAGCAGCGTAGAGGGAACAGGGGGGTCACCCCTCCACTTT. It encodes CASSVEGTGGSPLHF. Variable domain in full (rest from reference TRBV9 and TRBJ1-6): DSGVTQTPKHLITATGQRVTLRCSPRSGDLSVYWYQQSLDQGLQFLIQYYNGEERAKGNILERFSAQQFPDLHSELNLSSLELGDSALYFCASSVEGTGGSPLHFGNGTRLTVT.

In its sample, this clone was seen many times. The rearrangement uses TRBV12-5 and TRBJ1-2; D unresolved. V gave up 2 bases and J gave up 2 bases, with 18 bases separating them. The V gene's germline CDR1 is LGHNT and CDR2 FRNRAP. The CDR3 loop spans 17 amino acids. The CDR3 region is CASGLLESWESNYGYTF. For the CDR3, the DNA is TGTGCTAGTGGTTTGCTTGAGAGTTGGGAGTCCAACTATGGCTACACCTTC.

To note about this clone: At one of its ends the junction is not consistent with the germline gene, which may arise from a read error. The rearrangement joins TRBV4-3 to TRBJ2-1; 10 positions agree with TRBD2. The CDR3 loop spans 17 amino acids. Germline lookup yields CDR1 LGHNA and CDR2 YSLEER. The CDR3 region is CANSRSTAGGPLDEQFF. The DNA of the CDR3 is TGCGCCAACAGCCGAAGTACAGCGGGGGGGCCTTTGGATGAGCAGTTCTTC.

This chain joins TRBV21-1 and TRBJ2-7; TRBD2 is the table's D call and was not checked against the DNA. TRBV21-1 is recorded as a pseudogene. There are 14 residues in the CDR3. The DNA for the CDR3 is TGTGCCAGCAGCAAAGGCCGGGGAATCTACGAGCAGTACTTC. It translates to CASSKGRGIYEQYF.

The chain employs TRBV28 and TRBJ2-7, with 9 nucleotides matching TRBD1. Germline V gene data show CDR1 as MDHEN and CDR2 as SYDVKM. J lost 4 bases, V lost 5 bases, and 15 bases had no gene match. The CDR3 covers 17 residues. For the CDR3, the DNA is TGTGCCAGCAGTCCGGGGGGAGTAGGACAGGGGAGGTACGAGCAGTACTTC. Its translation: CASSPGGVGQGRYEQYF. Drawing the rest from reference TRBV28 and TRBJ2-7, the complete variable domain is DVKVTQSSRYLVKRTGEKVFLECVQDMDHENMFWYRQDPGLGLRLIYFSYDVKMKEKGDIPEGYSVSREKKERFSLILESASTNQTSMYLCASSPGGVGQGRYEQYFGPGTRLTVT.

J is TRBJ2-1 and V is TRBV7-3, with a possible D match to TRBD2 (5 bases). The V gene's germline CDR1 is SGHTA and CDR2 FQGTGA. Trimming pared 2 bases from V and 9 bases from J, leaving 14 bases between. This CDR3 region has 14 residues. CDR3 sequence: CASSLRSGKGEQFF. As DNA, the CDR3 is TGTGCCAGCAGCTTACGATCGGGGAAAGGTGAGCAGTTCTTC.

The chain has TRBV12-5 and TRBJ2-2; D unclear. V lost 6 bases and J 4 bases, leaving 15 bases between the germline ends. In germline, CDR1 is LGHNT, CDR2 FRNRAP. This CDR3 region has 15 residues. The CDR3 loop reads CASGTIMARTGELFF. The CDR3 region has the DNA TGTGCTAGTGGAACTATTATGGCCCGCACCGGGGAGCTGTTTTTT.

The CDR3 nucleotides are TGTGCCAGCAGTCTCGTGACAGTTTTACAGGGTGAAGCTTTCTTT. Protein sequence: CASSLVTVLQGEAFF. This chain links TRBV28 with TRBJ1-1; maybe TRBD1 (6 bases). CDR3 length: 15 amino acids. Trimming left V 5 bases short and J 7 bases short, with 20 bases between. The germline gives CDR1 MDHEN, CDR2 SYDVKM.

CDR3 DNA sequence: TGTGCCAGCAGTTTCTACTCGGACTCTTCTGGAAACACCATATATTTT. It specifies CASSFYSDSSGNTIYF. This chain links TRBV6-5 with TRBJ1-3; the D is unclear. Per germline, CDR1 MNHEY and CDR2 SVGAGI. The CDR3 is 16 residues long. Between the trimmed V and J ends, which lost 4 bases and 1 base, there was a span of 14 bases.

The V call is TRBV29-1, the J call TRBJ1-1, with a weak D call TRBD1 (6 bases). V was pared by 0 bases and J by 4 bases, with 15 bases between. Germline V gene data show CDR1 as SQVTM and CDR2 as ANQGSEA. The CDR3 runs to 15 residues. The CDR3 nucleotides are TGCAGCGTTGAAGATTTGAAAGGGGGAAGCACTGAAGCTTTCTTT. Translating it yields CSVEDLKGGSTEAFF.

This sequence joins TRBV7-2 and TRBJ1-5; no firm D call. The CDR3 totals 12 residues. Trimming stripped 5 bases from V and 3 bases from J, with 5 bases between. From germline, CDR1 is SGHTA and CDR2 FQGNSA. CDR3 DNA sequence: TGTGCCAGCAGCCCCTACAATCAGCCCCAGCATTTT. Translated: CASSPYNQPQHF.

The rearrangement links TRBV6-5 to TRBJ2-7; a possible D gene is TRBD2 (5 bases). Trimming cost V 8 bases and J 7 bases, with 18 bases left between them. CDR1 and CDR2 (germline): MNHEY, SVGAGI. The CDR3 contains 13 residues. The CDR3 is CASALGFTGEQYF. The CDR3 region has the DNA TGTGCCAGCGCTCTGGGGTTTACGGGAGAGCAGTACTTC.

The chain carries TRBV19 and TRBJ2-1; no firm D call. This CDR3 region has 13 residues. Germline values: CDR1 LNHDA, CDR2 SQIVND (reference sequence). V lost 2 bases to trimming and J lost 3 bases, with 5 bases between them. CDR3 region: CASSITGYNEQFF. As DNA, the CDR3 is TGTGCCAGTAGTATAACGGGCTACAATGAGCAGTTCTTC.

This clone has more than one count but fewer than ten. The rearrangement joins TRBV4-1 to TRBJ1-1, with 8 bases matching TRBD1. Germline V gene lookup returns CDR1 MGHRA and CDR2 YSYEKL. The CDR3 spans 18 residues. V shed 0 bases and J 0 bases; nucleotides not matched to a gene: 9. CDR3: CASSQDRDRGTMNTEAFF. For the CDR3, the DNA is TGCGCCAGCAGCCAAGATCGTGACAGGGGTACCATGAACACTGAAGCTTTCTTT.

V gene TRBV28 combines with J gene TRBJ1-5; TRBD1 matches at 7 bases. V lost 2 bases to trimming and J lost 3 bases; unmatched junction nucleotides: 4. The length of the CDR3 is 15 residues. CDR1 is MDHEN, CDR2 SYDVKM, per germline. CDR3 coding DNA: TGTGCCAGCAGTTTAGAACAGGGGAACAATCAGCCCCAGCATTTT. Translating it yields CASSLEQGNNQPQHF.

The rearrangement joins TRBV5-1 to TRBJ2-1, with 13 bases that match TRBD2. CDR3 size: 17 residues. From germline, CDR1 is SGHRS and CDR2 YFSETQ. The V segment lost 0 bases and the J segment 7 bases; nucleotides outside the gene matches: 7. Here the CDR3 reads CASSLGTSGGAGNEQFF. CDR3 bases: TGCGCCAGCAGCTTGGGCACTAGCGGGGGGGCCGGTAATGAGCAGTTCTTC. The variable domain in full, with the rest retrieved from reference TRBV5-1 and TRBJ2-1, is KAGVTQTPRYLIKTRGQQVTLSCSPISGHRSVSWYQQTPGQGLQFLFEYFSETQRNKGNFPGRFSGRQFSNSRSEMNVSTLELGDSALYLCASSLGTSGGAGNEQFFGPGTRLTVL.

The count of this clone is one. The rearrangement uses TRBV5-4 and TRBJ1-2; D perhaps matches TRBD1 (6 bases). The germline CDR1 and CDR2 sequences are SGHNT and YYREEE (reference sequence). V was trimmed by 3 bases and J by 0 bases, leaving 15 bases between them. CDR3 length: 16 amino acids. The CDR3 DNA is TGTGCCAGCAGCTCCGGAGGGGGGGCGTCTAACTATGGCTACACCTTC. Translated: CASSSGGGASNYGYTF.

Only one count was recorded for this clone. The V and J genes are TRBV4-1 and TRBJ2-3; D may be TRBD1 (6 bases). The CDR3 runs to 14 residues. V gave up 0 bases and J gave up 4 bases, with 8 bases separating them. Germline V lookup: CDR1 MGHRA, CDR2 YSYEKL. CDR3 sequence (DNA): TGCGCCAGCAGCCAAGAAAAGGGGGCAGATACGCAGTATTTT. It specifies CASSQEKGADTQYF.

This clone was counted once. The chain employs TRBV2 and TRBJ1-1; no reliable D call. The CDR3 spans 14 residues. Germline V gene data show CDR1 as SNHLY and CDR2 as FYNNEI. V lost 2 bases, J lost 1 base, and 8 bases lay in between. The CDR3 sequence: CASSEFAQNTEAFF. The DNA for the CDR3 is TGTGCCAGCAGTGAATTCGCGCAGAACACTGAAGCTTTCTTT.